This record concerns one TCR beta chain sequence. No antigen is known for it. This sample was taken from a study of post-analysis software for immune sequencing data. At the level of the study: Included courses were relapsing-remitting and secondary progressive multiple sclerosis; progressive-relapsing multiple sclerosis was also included.

TCR beta cDNA libraries had unique molecular identifiers. Using its own MiXCR run on the PCR reads, TCRdb lists one record per CDR3 protein. Of some 450,000 distinct CDR3 sequences in the sample, approximately 46% were seen once. CDR3 length equals 14 residues. Deletions cut 6 bases from V and 0 bases from J, with 8 bases between. Germline V lookup: CDR1 KGHDR, CDR2 SFDVKD. Study results and limitations: The authors found that F measure strongly co-clustered same-batch samples. When patients were compared with controls, 4 or 5 TRBV segments were more frequent, TRBV5-6, TRBV5-1 and TRBV20-1 among them. People with multiple sclerosis had a significantly lower normalized Chao1 diversity than controls did.

The TCR originated in a girl aged 10-17 years with multiple sclerosis. The sample was blood. V usage is TRBV24-1 and J usage is TRBJ2-1; tentatively, D is TRBD1 (6 bases). The CDR3 loop reads CATSQGSSYNEQFF. In nucleotides, the CDR3 is TGTGCCACCAGTCAGGGGAGCTCCTACAATGAGCAGTTCTTC.